The 14 T cell receptor beta chains presented below share a single source sample, sequenced in a study of prognosis after radiotherapy for stage I lung cancer. The TCR beta CDR3 region was amplified from genomic DNA, with two rounds of multiplex PCR being used for the amplification. Gene-specific TRBV and TRBJ primers were used in PCR round one. In TCRdb, the multiplex PCR reads were re-called with MiXCR into one record per CDR3 protein. The sample gives about 20,000 distinct CDR3 sequences, around two fifths of which show up once; 25% to 35% is in the top ten. The starting material was PBMCs, obtained before or after stereotactic body radiation therapy (not recorded which). The receptors come from a donor over 45 with non-small cell lung cancer.

At least ten counts were recorded for this clonotype. The chain has TRBV11-2 and TRBJ2-5, with D possibly being TRBD1 (5 bases). V was pared by 1 base and J by 5 bases, with 11 bases between. Germline V gene lookup returns CDR1 SGHAT and CDR2 FQNNGV. The CDR3 extends over 14 amino acids. This chain's CDR3 is CASSLVWGSETQYF. The CDR3 DNA is TGTGCCAGCAGCTTAGTTTGGGGCTCGGAGACCCAGTACTTC.

This clonotype was seen a handful of times. V usage is TRBV20-1 and J usage is TRBJ1-2, with D possibly being TRBD1 (5 bases). CDR3 length equals 14 residues. The V end was cut by 5 bases, the J end by 8 bases, with 21 bases between. CDR1 is DFQATT and CDR2 is SNEGSKA in the germline V gene (reference sequence). CDR3 nucleotide sequence: TGCAGTGCTCCCCCCGGGCCAGGGACGCGAGGCTACACCTTC. This translates into CSAPPGPGTRGYTF.

In its sample, this clonotype was seen many times. The J gene is TRBJ2-1, the V gene TRBV9, with 8 bases lining up with TRBD2. The CDR3 is made up of 15 amino acids. Germline V gene lookup returns CDR1 SGDLS and CDR2 YYNGEE. V lost 0 bases and J lost 6; bases outside the gene matches: 5. The CDR3 bases are TGTGCCAGCAGCGTAGGAGCGGGGGTCGGCAATGAGCAGTTCTTC. Residues: CASSVGAGVGNEQFF. Filled out from reference TRBV9 and TRBJ2-1, the complete variable domain reads DSGVTQTPKHLITATGQRVTLRCSPRSGDLSVYWYQQSLDQGLQFLIQYYNGEERAKGNILERFSAQQFPDLHSELNLSSLELGDSALYFCASSVGAGVGNEQFFGPGTRLTVL.

This clonotype has ten or more counts. This sequence joins TRBV28 and TRBJ2-2; no clear D gene. CDR1 and CDR2 from the germline V gene are MDHEN and SYDVKM. The CDR3 length is 15 residues. Trimming left V 2 bases short and J 5 bases short, with 12 bases between. CDR3 amino acids: CASSLPGQATGELFF. The CDR3, as DNA: TGTGCCAGCAGTTTACCCGGGCAGGCTACCGGGGAGCTGTTTTTT.

Worth noting for this clonotype: A far larger clone lies a single base away; this is likely a read error. The V call is TRBV28, the J call TRBJ2-1; 10 nucleotides align to TRBD2. CDR3 length equals 15 residues. Per germline, CDR1 MDHEN and CDR2 SYDVKM. The CDR3 here is CANPLRAGGVYEHFF. CDR3 nucleotides: TGTGCCAACCCCCTTAGAGCGGGAGGGGTCTATGAGCATTTCTTC.

Ten or more counts support this clonotype. This chain links TRBV4-1 with TRBJ2-1, with 15 bases fitting TRBD2. The CDR3 loop spans 15 amino acids. CDR1 and CDR2 from the germline V gene are MGHRA and YSYEKL. Losses at the gene ends were 3 bases for V and 8 bases for J; bases not matched to a gene: 2. The chain's CDR3 is CASSHGLAGGDEQFF. CDR3 in DNA: TGCGCCAGCAGCCACGGACTAGCGGGGGGGGATGAGCAGTTCTTC.

This clonotype was recorded many times. V is TRBV29-1 and J is TRBJ2-5, with D perhaps TRBD1 or TRBD2 (6 bases each). The V gene lost 4 bases and the J gene lost 5 bases, with 11 bases spanning the gap. The CDR3 loop spans 12 amino acids. Germline CDR1 reads SQVTM; CDR2 reads ANQGSEA. The CDR3 here is CSVVEGVETQYF. CDR3 DNA sequence: TGCAGCGTTGTGGAGGGGGTGGAGACCCAGTACTTC.

This clonotype was observed at least ten times. The V and J genes are TRBV20-1 and TRBJ2-1, with D uncertain. V was trimmed by 4 bases and J by 6 bases, leaving 16 bases between them. Germline V gene sequence: CDR1 DFQATT, CDR2 SNEGSKA (reference sequence). CDR3 length equals 14 residues. This CDR3 reads CSAKSNISPNEQFF. Written as DNA, the CDR3 is TGCAGTGCTAAGTCGAATATCAGTCCCAATGAGCAGTTCTTC.

In this sample, this clonotype turned up many times. It may be a read error: a sequence one base away is much more abundant. The rearrangement links TRBV27 to TRBJ2-7, with 7 bases matching TRBD1. CDR3 length equals 15 residues. Germline values: CDR1 MNHEY, CDR2 SMNVEV (reference sequence). Germline trimming cut 5 bases from V and 4 bases from J; bases unmatched to any gene: 11. CDR3 DNA: TGTGCCAGCAGTCTGAGAGGGACAGACTGTTACGAGCAGTACTTC. Encoded protein: CASSLRGTDCYEQYF.

The genes are TRBV7-2 and TRBJ2-1; D is uncertain. In germline, CDR1 is SGHTA, CDR2 FQGNSA. Trimming cost V 1 base and J 3 bases, with 16 bases left between them. This CDR3 has 17 amino acids. The CDR3 DNA is TGTGCCAGCAGCTTAGATCGCCTAGAGGTATACTACAATGAGCAGTTCTTC. It codes for CASSLDRLEVYYNEQFF.

The chain joins TRBV6-1 to TRBJ2-1, with 12 bases aligning to TRBD2. Germline V CDR1 and CDR2: MNHNS, SASEGT. This CDR3 comprises 15 residues. The V segment lost 8 bases and the J segment 8 bases; nucleotides outside the gene matches: 10. The CDR3 loop is CASGLTSGRFDEQFF. In nucleotides, the CDR3 is TGTGCCAGCGGATTGACTAGCGGGAGATTCGATGAGCAGTTCTTC.

Details on this clonotype: A far larger clone is just one base off, so this is likely a read error. This CDR3 is missing its conserved last phenylalanine or tryptophan, likely due to a read error. CDR3 in DNA: TGTGCCAGCAGTTTGGGTAGCGGGATCTACAATGAGCAGTTCCTC. Translation: CASSLGSGIYNEQFL. This rearrangement joins TRBV12-3 or TRBV12-4 to TRBJ2-5, with 8 bases that match TRBD2. The J call may be incorrect, as the DNA end agrees better with TRBJ2-1. CDR3 size: 15 residues.

The rearrangement uses TRBV2 and TRBJ2-2; tentative D call: TRBD1 (6 bases). This CDR3 has 17 residues. Germline CDR1 reads SNHLY; CDR2 reads FYNNEI. The germline V and J ends were trimmed by 1 base and 5 bases, with 17 bases remaining between them. Here the CDR3 DNA reads TGTGCCAGCAGTGAAGGTTTGGGGGCAGGGTGGACCGGGGAGCTGTTTTTT. Translated, it gives CASSEGLGAGWTGELFF.

In the case of this clonotype: A far larger clone is one nucleotide away, so this likely arose from a read error. This rearrangement joins TRBV6-1 to TRBJ1-1, with a tentative D call TRBD1 (6 bases). The ends were cut back, 5 bases at V and 0 bases at J, with 10 bases in the middle. The CDR3 has 14 residues. Germline V gene sequence: CDR1 MNHNS, CDR2 SASEGT. Here the CDR3 DNA reads TGTGCCAGCAGTCCGACAGGTATGAACACTGAAGCTTTCTTT. Amino acid sequence: CASSPTGMNTEAFF.